Listed below are T cell receptor beta chains from one sample, sequenced in a study of cytomegalovirus exposure and HLA in healthy donors. Clones were sequenced by immunoSEQ multiplex PCR, and TCRdb holds only the in-frame ones, with some missing. The repertoire holds around 86,000 clones, with about 80% as singletons. Source material: PBMCs. The receptors here all came from a female donor in good health and CMV-seronegative. Both conserved end residues are part of each CDR3. The D gene is left open where the match is weak. Part of the rows lack a size; the others show once, few, many or a class for expanded clones.

-	TRBV5-1	-	TRBJ2-3	TGCGCCAGCACAGAACCTAGCACAGATACGCAGTATTTT	CASTEPSTDTQYF
-	TRBV30	TRBD2	TRBJ2-5	TGTGCCTGGAGTAATAGCGGGGGGGCCGGAGAGACCCAGTACTTC	CAWSNSGGAGETQYF
-	TRBV10-2	-	TRBJ2-7	TGCGCCAGCAGAGAGGCGAGCGGAGGCCCGGCGGAGCAGTACTTC	CASREASGGPAEQYF
few	TRBV19	-	TRBJ2-7	TGTGCCAGTAGTACCATTCGGGGTGACGAGCAGTACTTC	CASSTIRGDEQYF
once	TRBV18	-	TRBJ1-1	TGTGCCAGCTCACCACCCACGGAGGGTACTGAAGCTTTCTTT	CASSPPTEGTEAFF
-	TRBV18	TRBD2	TRBJ2-2	TGTGCCAGCTCACCACTCGGGCTAGCGGTAACCGGGGAGCTGTTTTTT	CASSPLGLAVTGELFF
-	TRBV11-2	TRBD1	TRBJ1-4	TGTGCCAGCAGCGGGACGGGACAGGGACCCTCTTCAACTAATGAAAAACTGTTTTTT	CASSGTGQGPSSTNEKLFF
-	TRBV5-5	-	TRBJ2-7	TGTGCCAGCAGCTTCCAGGACGAGCAGTACTTC	CASSFQDEQYF
-	TRBV7-9	-	TRBJ2-1	TGTGCCAGCAGCTTAGACGGCGGGAACCTCAATGAGCAGTTCTTC	CASSLDGGNLNEQFF
-	TRBV29-1	-	TRBJ2-7	TGCAGCGTTGATCAGGGGACGAGCTACGAGCAGTACTTC	CSVDQGTSYEQYF
-	TRBV29-1	-	TRBJ2-5	TGCAGCGTTGACCGCCCCCCAGGAGAGACCCAGTACTTC	CSVDRPPGETQYF
few	TRBV7-6	-	TRBJ1-2	TGTGCCAGCAGCTCCACAGGGCGGAATAACTATGGCTACACCTTC	CASSSTGRNNYGYTF
-	TRBV18	-	TRBJ1-1	TGTGCCAGCTCACCGGTGGGGAGAAAAGCTTTCTTT	CASSPVGRKAFF
few	TRBV6-5	-	TRBJ2-7	TGTGCCAGCAGTTACTTACAGACCTACGAGCAGTACTTC	CASSYLQTYEQYF
-	TRBV6-4	-	TRBJ1-1	TGTGCCAGCAGTGACTCGATTCTCCCAGTATACACTGAAGCTTTCTTT	CASSDSILPVYTEAFF
-	TRBV5-1	-	TRBJ2-3	TGCGCCAGCAGCTTAGATGGGACAACCACAGATACGCAGTATTTT	CASSLDGTTTDTQYF
-	TRBV6-5	TRBD1	TRBJ1-2	TGTGCCAGCAGTCGAGGACAGGGCAGTGGCTACACCTTC	CASSRGQGSGYTF
-	TRBV29-1	-	TRBJ2-7	TGCAGCGTTGACCTGCGGGGCGGGGAATACGAGCAGTACTTC	CSVDLRGGEYEQYF
-	TRBV11-2	-	TRBJ1-1	TGTGCCAGCAGCCCTACGGACACTGAAGCTTTCTTT	CASSPTDTEAFF
-	TRBV21-1	-	TRBJ2-7	TGTGCCAGCAGCAATGGGAACAGGGAATACGAGCAGTACTTC	CASSNGNREYEQYF
once	TRBV19	TRBD1	TRBJ2-5	TGTGCCAGTAGTGTCGCCTGGGACAGCGAGACCCAGTACTTC	CASSVAWDSETQYF
-	TRBV2	-	TRBJ1-1	TGTGCCAGCAGTGGCGAACAGGGTAACACTGAAGCTTTCTTT	CASSGEQGNTEAFF
-	TRBV6-5	-	TRBJ1-2	TGTGCCAGCACCTCCGTGCAGGGGCCCTACTATGGCTACACCTTC	CASTSVQGPYYGYTF
-	TRBV18	-	TRBJ1-1	TGTGCCAGCTCACAGGGAGTGAACACTGAAGCTTTCTTT	CASSQGVNTEAFF
few	TRBV4-1	-	TRBJ2-3	TGCGCCAGCAGCGAGCCGGGGGGCGATACGCAGTATTTT	CASSEPGGDTQYF
-	TRBV29-1	-	TRBJ1-1	TGCAGCCTTGGCGGTCCCCTGAACACTGAAGCTTTCTTT	CSLGGPLNTEAFF
-	TRBV2	-	TRBJ2-7	TGTGCCAGCAGTGAAGGGAGCGGGACAGGATTCTACGAGCAGTACTTC	CASSEGSGTGFYEQYF
-	TRBV27	-	TRBJ2-5	TGTGCCAGCAGTTTATCGACTTCAGAGACCCAGTACTTC	CASSLSTSETQYF
-	TRBV6-1	-	TRBJ1-1	TGTGCCAGCAGTGAAGGATTAGAAACTAGTGAAGCTTTCTTT	CASSEGLETSEAFF
-	TRBV18	-	TRBJ1-1	TGTGCCAGCTCACCACTACTCTCGGGGACTCACACTGAAGCTTTCTTT	CASSPLLSGTHTEAFF
few	TRBV7-9	-	TRBJ1-5	TGTGCCAGCAGTTTCCAGGGTCCGAGCAATCAGCCCCAGCATTTT	CASSFQGPSNQPQHF
-	TRBV9	-	TRBJ2-7	TGTGCCAGCAGCGTAGAGGGGTCCCCCTTCGAGCAGTACTTC	CASSVEGSPFEQYF
-	TRBV27	TRBD1	TRBJ1-1	TGTGCCAGCAGTTCTGGGACAGTGGATACTGAAGCTTTCTTT	CASSSGTVDTEAFF
-	TRBV5-4	-	TRBJ2-1	TGTGCCAGCAGCTCCTCCGGTGGCGGTACTTACAATGAGCAGTTCTTC	CASSSSGGGTYNEQFF
-	TRBV11-2	TRBD2	TRBJ2-7	TGTGCCAGCAGCTTTGCGGGGGGAGAGCAGTACTTC	CASSFAGGEQYF
-	TRBV11-1	-	TRBJ1-1	TGTGCCAGCAGGACAGGAAAGGGGACTGAAGCTTTCTTT	CASRTGKGTEAFF
-	TRBV28	TRBD1	TRBJ2-1	TGTGCCAGCAGGCAGGGACAGGGTGGCAATGAGCAGTTCTTC	CASRQGQGGNEQFF
few	TRBV5-1	TRBD2	TRBJ2-3	TGCGCCAGCTCCGGCGGGGGTGGCACAGATACGCAGTATTTT	CASSGGGGTDTQYF
-	TRBV29-1	-	TRBJ1-2	TGCAGCGTTGAGCCCACAGGGTCCGTCTATGGCTACACCTTC	CSVEPTGSVYGYTF
-	TRBV4-2	-	TRBJ2-1	TGTGCCAGCAGCCAAGAAGGGGTTAGCAATGAGCAGTTCTTC	CASSQEGVSNEQFF
-	TRBV5-4	TRBD2	TRBJ2-1	TGTGCCAGCAGCTTGTTGGGACTAGCGGCCTACAATGAGCAGTTCTTC	CASSLLGLAAYNEQFF
once	TRBV6-5	TRBD1	TRBJ1-3	TGTGCCAGCAGTCCCCGGACAGGGCCCGGAAACACCATATATTTT	CASSPRTGPGNTIYF
-	TRBV28	TRBD1	TRBJ2-7	TGTGCCAGCAGCTCCCCGGGACAGATCTCCTACGAGCAGTACTTC	CASSSPGQISYEQYF
-	TRBV28	-	TRBJ1-1	TGTGCCAGCACCATCGCTGGGCAGGGTGGAGCTGAAGCTTTCTTT	CASTIAGQGGAEAFF
-	TRBV6-5	TRBD1	TRBJ1-2	TGTGCCAGCAGTTATCAGGGACAGGGAGATGGCTACACCTTC	CASSYQGQGDGYTF
-	TRBV27	TRBD2	TRBJ2-1	TGTGCCAGCAGCCTCCGACTAGCGGGAGGGTACAATGAGCAGTTCTTC	CASSLRLAGGYNEQFF
-	TRBV7-8	TRBD2	TRBJ2-7	TGTGCCAGCAGCCCGTATCGGGCAGGCGGGGGGTACGAGCAGTACTTC	CASSPYRAGGGYEQYF
-	TRBV7-2	TRBD1	TRBJ1-3	TGTGCCAGCAGCTCACGGACAGGCGGCTCTGGAAACACCATATATTTT	CASSSRTGGSGNTIYF
once	TRBV4-3	TRBD2	TRBJ2-1	TGCGCCAGCAGCCAGGATACTAGCGGGGGAGACAATGAGCAGTTCTTC	CASSQDTSGGDNEQFF
-	TRBV29-1	TRBD2	TRBJ2-2	TGCAGCGTTCTCGCTAGCGGTCCCAGGGCCGGGGAGCTGTTTTTT	CSVLASGPRAGELFF
-	TRBV7-9	TRBD1	TRBJ1-1	TGTGCCAGCAGCTCTCAGGGGGCGCGAGACACTGAAGCTTTCTTT	CASSSQGARDTEAFF
-	TRBV11-2	-	TRBJ2-5	TGTGCCAGCAGCTTAGCGGGGAGGGAGACCCAGTACTTC	CASSLAGRETQYF